The 16 T cell receptor beta chains presented below share a single source sample, sequenced in a study of T cell repertoires in cytomegalovirus infection. TCRdb fed the reads into MiXCR, producing one record per CDR3 protein. The table includes approximately 140,000 distinct CDR3 sequences, 20% to 30% detected once. Their antigens are not known. The sample was PBMCs, sequenced either directly or after in vitro stimulation (not recorded which). The receptors shown here come from a human donor in good health (CMV status not recorded). Some clones in this sample may be carry-over from other donors' samples.

The CDR3 bases are TGCAGTGCCCACCGCCTCGAGCGGGAGAGTGGTGAGCAGTTCTTC. Translating gives CSAHRLERESGEQFF. The V and J genes are TRBV20-1 and TRBJ2-1; 8 bases match TRBD2. The CDR3 is made up of 15 amino acids. V lost 6 bases to trimming and J lost 9 bases; unmatched junction nucleotides: 16. Germline V CDR1 and CDR2: DFQATT, SNEGSKA (reference sequence).

The chain carries TRBV28 and TRBJ2-1; D is uncertain. Germline-derived CDR1 and CDR2 are MDHEN and SYDVKM. This CDR3 is built from 12 residues. V lost 5 bases, J lost 9 bases, and 11 bases lay in between. In DNA, the CDR3 is TGTGCCAGCAGTCCGAGGTTTACTGAGCAGTTCTTC. Translation gives CASSPRFTEQFF.

V and J are TRBV20-1 and TRBJ2-5; 7 bases fit TRBD1. Trimming took 6 bases from V and 5 from J; bases not matched to a gene: 6. CDR3 length: 12 residues. Germline V gene lookup returns CDR1 DFQATT and CDR2 SNEGSKA (reference sequence). The chain's CDR3 is CSATRQGETQYF. CDR3 in DNA: TGCAGTGCAACTCGACAGGGCGAGACCCAGTACTTC.

V usage is TRBV7-9 and J usage is TRBJ2-1; D is perhaps TRBD2 (5 bases). The CDR3 consists of 16 residues. Trimming removed 5 bases from V and 8 bases from J, with 22 bases in between. The V gene's germline CDR1 is SEHNR and CDR2 FQNEAQ (reference sequence). The DNA of the CDR3 is TGTGCCAGCAGCAGCGGACGGGCTAGCTTAAGGGATGAGCAGTTCTTC. This sequence encodes CASSSGRASLRDEQFF.

The chain joins TRBV12-3 or TRBV12-4 to TRBJ2-7, with 8 bases identical to TRBD1. The CDR3 has 16 residues. After removal of 1 base from V and 0 bases from J, the junction contained 5 bases not matched to a gene. The CDR3 nucleotides are TGTGCCAGCAGTTTAGGGGTTCAGGGGGCCTCCTACGAGCAGTACTTC. Encoded protein: CASSLGVQGASYEQYF.

At least ten counts were recorded for this clonotype. The J gene is TRBJ2-1, the V gene TRBV7-9; no clear D. Germline V CDR1 and CDR2: SEHNR, FQNEAQ (reference sequence). CDR3 length: 19 residues. With 4 bases removed from V and 0 bases from J, the gap between germline ends came to 22 bases. DNA for the CDR3: TGTGCCAGCAGCTCCGTTGCGGTGATTCACGTTAGCTCCTACAATGAGCAGTTCTTC. This encodes CASSSVAVIHVSSYNEQFF.

This clonotype was found a few times. The chain joins TRBV7-9 to TRBJ2-5; D remains unclear. This CDR3 contains 14 residues. The V and J ends lost 2 bases and 1 base respectively, with 8 bases between them. Germline loops: CDR1 SEHNR, CDR2 FQNEAQ (reference sequence). CDR3 DNA: TGTGCCAGCAGCTTATTGGGCCGCCAAGAGACCCAGTACTTC. Amino acids: CASSLLGRQETQYF.

The table lists this clonotype with a few counts. The chain employs TRBV5-6 and TRBJ2-1; 7 bases line up with TRBD1. V lost 4 bases to trimming and J lost 4 bases; unmatched junction nucleotides: 2. This CDR3 region has 13 residues. Germline lookup yields CDR1 SGHDT and CDR2 YYEEEE. Written as DNA, the CDR3 is TGTGCCAGCAGCCCGGACAGGTACAATGAGCAGTTCTTC. It is translated as CASSPDRYNEQFF. Using reference TRBV5-6 and TRBJ2-1 for the parts outside the CDR3, the full variable domain is DAGVTQSPTHLIKTRGQQVTLRCSPKSGHDTVSWYQQALGQGPQFIFQYYEEEERQRGNFPDRFSGHQFPNYSSELNVNALLLGDSALYLCASSPDRYNEQFFGPGTRLTVL.

This clonotype was found a few times. The gene calls are TRBV28 and TRBJ2-5, with TRBD2 matching over 7 bases. The CDR3 has 14 residues. Trimming removed 6 bases from V and 1 base from J; junction bases left unmatched: 5. The germline V gene has CDR1 MDHEN and CDR2 SYDVKM. CDR3 region: CASRGGGLQETQYF. The CDR3 DNA reads as TGTGCCAGCAGAGGCGGGGGTCTCCAAGAGACCCAGTACTTC.

The gene calls are TRBV7-3 and TRBJ2-2, with no clear D. Per germline, CDR1 SGHTA and CDR2 FQGTGA. V was shortened by 5 bases and J by 7 bases, with 11 bases between the two germline ends. The CDR3 runs 13 residues. The CDR3 here is CASSQSMIGELFF. The CDR3 DNA reads TGTGCCAGCAGCCAATCAATGATCGGGGAGCTGTTTTTT.

The rearrangement links TRBV20-1 to TRBJ2-3; 8 nucleotides agree with TRBD2. Germline values: CDR1 DFQATT, CDR2 SNEGSKA (reference sequence). V lost 6 bases, J lost 4 bases, and 6 bases stayed unmatched. The CDR3 loop spans 13 amino acids. Here the CDR3 reads CSAEREISDTQYF. The CDR3 coding sequence is TGCAGTGCAGAGCGGGAGATCTCAGATACGCAGTATTTT.

This clonotype was detected a few times. The chain couples TRBV27 to TRBJ2-5; unclear D gene. This CDR3 is 13 amino acids long. Germline CDR1 is MNHEY and CDR2 is SMNVEV (reference sequence). Trimming cost V 0 bases and J 7 bases, with 9 bases left between them. CDR3 sequence reads: CASSLSSMGTQYF. CDR3 in DNA: TGTGCCAGCAGTTTATCGAGCATGGGGACCCAGTACTTC.

The rearrangement links TRBV7-3 to TRBJ1-1; a possible D gene is TRBD1 (6 bases). V was pared by 1 base and J by 6 bases, with 12 bases between. Germline CDR1 SGHTA, CDR2 FQGTGA. The CDR3 contains 14 residues. The CDR3 here is CASSLIAGAAEAFF. The CDR3 DNA reads TGTGCCAGCAGCTTAATAGCAGGGGCTGCTGAAGCTTTCTTT.

The chain uses TRBV7-9 and TRBJ2-6; 13 bases are a match to TRBD2. Germline trimming cut 5 bases from V and 0 bases from J; bases unmatched to any gene: 4. The germline gives CDR1 SEHNR, CDR2 FQNEAQ (reference sequence). This CDR3 spans 18 amino acids. CDR3 in amino acids: CASSPGLAGDSGANVLTF. For the CDR3, the DNA is TGTGCCAGCAGCCCAGGACTAGCGGGGGACTCTGGGGCCAACGTCCTGACTTTC.

The chain couples TRBV28 to TRBJ2-7; 7 nucleotides align to TRBD2. The V and J ends lost 5 bases and 0 bases, in that order; junction bases with no gene match: 10. Per germline, CDR1 MDHEN and CDR2 SYDVKM. The CDR3 extends over 16 amino acids. CDR3: CASSRPRTRSSYEQYV. CDR3 bases: TGTGCCAGCAGTCGCCCCAGGACTAGAAGCTCCTACGAGCAGTACGTC.

The CDR3 loop is CASAGQSSPLHF. The CDR3 region has the DNA TGTGCCAGCGCGGGGCAGTCATCACCCCTCCACTTT. The gene calls are TRBV19 and TRBJ1-6; the D gene is possibly TRBD1 (5 bases). There are 12 residues in the CDR3. V was cut by 9 bases and J by 10 bases, with 13 bases left in between. Germline V gene lookup returns CDR1 LNHDA and CDR2 SQIVND (reference sequence).